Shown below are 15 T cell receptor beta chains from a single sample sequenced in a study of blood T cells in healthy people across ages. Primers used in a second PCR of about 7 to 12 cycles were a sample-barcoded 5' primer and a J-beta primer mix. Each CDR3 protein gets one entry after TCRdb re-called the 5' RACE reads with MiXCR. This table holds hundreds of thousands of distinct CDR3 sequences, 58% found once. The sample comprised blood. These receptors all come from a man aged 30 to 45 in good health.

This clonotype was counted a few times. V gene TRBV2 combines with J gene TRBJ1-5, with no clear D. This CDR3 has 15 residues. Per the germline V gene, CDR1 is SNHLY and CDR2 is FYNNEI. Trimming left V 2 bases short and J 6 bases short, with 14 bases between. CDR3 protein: CASSESGFSGQPQHF. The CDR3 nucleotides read TGTGCCAGCAGTGAATCCGGGTTTTCGGGTCAGCCCCAGCATTTT. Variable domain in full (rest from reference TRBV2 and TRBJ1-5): EPEVTQTPSHQVTQMGQEVILRCVPISNHLYFYWYRQILGQKVEFLVSFYNNEISEKSEIFDDQFSVERPDGSNFTLKIRSTKLEDSAMYFCASSESGFSGQPQHFGDGTRLSIL.

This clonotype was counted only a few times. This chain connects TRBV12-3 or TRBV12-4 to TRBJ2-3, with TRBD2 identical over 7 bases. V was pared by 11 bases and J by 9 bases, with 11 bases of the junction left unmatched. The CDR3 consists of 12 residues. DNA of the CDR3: TGTGCCGTCGAGAGACAGCGGGGAACGCAGTATTTT. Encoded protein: CAVERQRGTQYF.

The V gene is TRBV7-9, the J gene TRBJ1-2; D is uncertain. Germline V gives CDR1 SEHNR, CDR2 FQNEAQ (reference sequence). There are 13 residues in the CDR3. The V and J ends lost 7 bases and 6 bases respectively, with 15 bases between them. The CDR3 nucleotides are TGTGCCAGCAAGGAGTTATGGTCAGATGGCTACACCTTC. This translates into CASKELWSDGYTF.

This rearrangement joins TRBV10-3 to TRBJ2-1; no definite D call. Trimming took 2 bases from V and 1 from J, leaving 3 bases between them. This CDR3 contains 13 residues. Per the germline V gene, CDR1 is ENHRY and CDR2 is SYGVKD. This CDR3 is CAISEGSYNEQFF. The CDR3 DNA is TGTGCCATCAGTGAGGGGTCCTACAATGAGCAGTTCTTC.

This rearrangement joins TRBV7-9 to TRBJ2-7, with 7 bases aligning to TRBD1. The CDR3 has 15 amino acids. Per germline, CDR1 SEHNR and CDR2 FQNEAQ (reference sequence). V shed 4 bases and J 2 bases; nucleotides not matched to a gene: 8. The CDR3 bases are TGTGCCAGCAGCTCAGGACAGGCGGTCCCCTACGAGCAGTACTTC. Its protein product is CASSSGQAVPYEQYF.

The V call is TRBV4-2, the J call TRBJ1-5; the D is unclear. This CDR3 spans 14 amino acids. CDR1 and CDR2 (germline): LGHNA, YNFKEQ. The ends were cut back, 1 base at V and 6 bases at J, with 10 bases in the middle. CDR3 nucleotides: TGTGCCAGCAGCCAAGGGGGAGTAGGTCAGCCCCAGCATTTT. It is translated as CASSQGGVGQPQHF.

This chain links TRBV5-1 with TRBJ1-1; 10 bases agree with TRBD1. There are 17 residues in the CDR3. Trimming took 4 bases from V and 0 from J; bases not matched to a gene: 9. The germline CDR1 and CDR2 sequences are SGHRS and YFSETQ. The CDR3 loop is CASSITGTGVVNTEAFF. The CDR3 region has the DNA TGCGCCAGCAGCATCACCGGGACAGGGGTTGTGAACACTGAAGCTTTCTTT.

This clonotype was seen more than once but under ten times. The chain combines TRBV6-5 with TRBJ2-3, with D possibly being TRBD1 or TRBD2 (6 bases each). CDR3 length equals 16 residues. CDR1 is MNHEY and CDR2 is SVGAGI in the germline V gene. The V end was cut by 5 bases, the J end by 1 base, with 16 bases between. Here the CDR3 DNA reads TGTGCCAGCAGTAACCTCGGGGGCCGGGGCACAGATACGCAGTATTTT. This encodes CASSNLGGRGTDTQYF.

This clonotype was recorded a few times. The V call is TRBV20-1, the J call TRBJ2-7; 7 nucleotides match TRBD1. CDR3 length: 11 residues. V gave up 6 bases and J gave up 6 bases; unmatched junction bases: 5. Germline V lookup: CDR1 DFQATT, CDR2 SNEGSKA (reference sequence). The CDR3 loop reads CSARTGGEQYF. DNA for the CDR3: TGCAGTGCCCGGACAGGAGGCGAGCAGTACTTC.

The CDR3 loop reads CASSPQVGGNYEQYF. The CDR3 coding sequence is TGTGCCAGCAGCCCACAAGTGGGGGGAAACTACGAGCAGTACTTC. The rearrangement links TRBV9 to TRBJ2-7; a weak D match, TRBD2 (6 bases). Trimming shortened V by 4 bases and J by 3 bases, and 17 bases separated the two germline ends. Germline V CDR1 and CDR2: SGDLS, YYNGEE. The length of the CDR3 is 15 residues.

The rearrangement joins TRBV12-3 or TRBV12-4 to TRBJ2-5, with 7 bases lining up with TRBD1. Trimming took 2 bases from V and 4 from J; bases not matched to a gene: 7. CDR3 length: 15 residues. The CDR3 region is CASSLRQGVRETQYF. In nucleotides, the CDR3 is TGTGCCAGCAGTTTACGGCAGGGGGTTCGAGAGACCCAGTACTTC.

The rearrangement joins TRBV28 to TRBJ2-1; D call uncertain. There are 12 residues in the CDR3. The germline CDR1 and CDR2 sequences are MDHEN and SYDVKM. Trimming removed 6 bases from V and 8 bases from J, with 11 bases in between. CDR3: CASRSDRDEQFF. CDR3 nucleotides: TGTGCCAGCAGATCCGATCGGGATGAGCAGTTCTTC.

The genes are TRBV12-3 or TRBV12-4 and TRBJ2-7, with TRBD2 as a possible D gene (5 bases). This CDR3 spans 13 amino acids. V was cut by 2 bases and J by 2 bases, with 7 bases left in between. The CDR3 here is CASSLPSTYEQYF. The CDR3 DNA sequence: TGTGCCAGCAGTTTACCTAGCACCTACGAGCAGTACTTC.

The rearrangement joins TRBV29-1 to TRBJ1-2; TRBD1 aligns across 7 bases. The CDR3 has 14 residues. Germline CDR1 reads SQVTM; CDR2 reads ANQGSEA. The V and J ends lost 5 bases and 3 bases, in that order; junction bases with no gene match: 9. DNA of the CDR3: TGCAGCGTTTTGACAGGGATAGGGCACTATGGCTACACCTTC. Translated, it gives CSVLTGIGHYGYTF. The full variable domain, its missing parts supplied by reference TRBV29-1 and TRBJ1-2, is SAVISQKPSRDICQRGTSLTIQCQVDSQVTMMFWYRQQPGQSLTLIATANQGSEATYESGFVIDKFPISRPNLTFSTLTVSNMSPEDSSIYLCSVLTGIGHYGYTFGSGTRLTVV.

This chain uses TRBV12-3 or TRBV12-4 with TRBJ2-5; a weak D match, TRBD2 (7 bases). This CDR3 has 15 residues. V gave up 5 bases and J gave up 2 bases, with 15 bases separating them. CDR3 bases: TGTGCCAGCAGTGACCGCGGGGGCACACAAGAGACCCAGTACTTC. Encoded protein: CASSDRGGTQETQYF.